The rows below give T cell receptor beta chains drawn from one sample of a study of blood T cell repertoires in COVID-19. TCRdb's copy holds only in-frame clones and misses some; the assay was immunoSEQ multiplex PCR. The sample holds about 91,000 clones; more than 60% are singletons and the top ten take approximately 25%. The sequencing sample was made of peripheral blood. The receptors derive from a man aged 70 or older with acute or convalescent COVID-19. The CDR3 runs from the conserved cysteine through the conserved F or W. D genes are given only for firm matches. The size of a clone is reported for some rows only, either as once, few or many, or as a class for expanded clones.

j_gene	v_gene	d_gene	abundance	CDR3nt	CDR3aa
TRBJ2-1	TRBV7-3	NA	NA	TGTGCCAGCAGCTTAAGTGGGAGCTCCTACAATGAGCAGTTCTTC	CASSLSGSSYNEQFF
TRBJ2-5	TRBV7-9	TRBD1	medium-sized	TGTGCCAGCAGCTTAGCGGACAGGGGAGAGACCCAGTACTTC	CASSLADRGETQYF
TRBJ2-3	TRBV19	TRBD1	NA	TGTGCCAGTAGCCTGGACAGGGGGCTGACAGATACGCAGTATTTT	CASSLDRGLTDTQYF
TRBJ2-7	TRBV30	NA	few	TGTGCCTGGAGTGTATCAGGGCTCGAGCAGTACTTC	CAWSVSGLEQYF
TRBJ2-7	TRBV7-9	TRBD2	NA	TGTGCCAGCACCCCAGCGGGAGGGGACCTCTACGAGCAGTACTTC	CASTPAGGDLYEQYF
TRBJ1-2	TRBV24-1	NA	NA	TGTGCCACCAGTGATTTGACCGGGAATGGCTACACCTTC	CATSDLTGNGYTF
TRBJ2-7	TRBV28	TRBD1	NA	TGTGCCAGCAGTTTAAGTCTAATTGGGACAGCCTACGAGCAGTACTTC	CASSLSLIGTAYEQYF
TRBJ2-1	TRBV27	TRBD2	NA	TGTGCCAGCAGTTTATTGGCTAGCGGCAAATACAATGAGCAGTTCTTC	CASSLLASGKYNEQFF
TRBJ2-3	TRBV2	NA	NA	TGTGCCAGCAGTGAACGGGGAGCTACGCAGTATTTT	CASSERGATQYF
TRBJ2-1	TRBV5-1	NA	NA	TGCGCCAGCAGCTTGTACGTAGCGGACTCCTACAATGAGCAGTTCTTC	CASSLYVADSYNEQFF
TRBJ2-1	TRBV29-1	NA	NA	TGCAGCGTTGACAGGAACTCCAATGAGCAGTTCTTC	CSVDRNSNEQFF
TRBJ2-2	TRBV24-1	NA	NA	TGTGCCACCAGTGATTTGAGACAAAGAGGGGAGCTGTTTTTT	CATSDLRQRGELFF